This is a list of T cell receptor beta chains from one sample in a study of blood T cell repertoires in COVID-19. Repertoires were generated with immunoSEQ multiplex PCR, while TCRdb's copy carries only in-frame clones and drops some. The table shows some 58,000 clones, with around 90% occurring only once. Material: peripheral blood. All receptors come from a man aged 50 to 60 with active COVID-19. CDR3s include the opening cysteine and the closing phenylalanine or tryptophan. Fields, in order: clone size, V gene, CDR3 length, J gene, D gene, CDR3 DNA, CDR3 protein. D genes are given only for firm matches. Clone size is given for some rows only: seen once, a few or many times, or a class if the clone is expanded.

>NA|TRBV30|14|TRBJ2-7|NA
TGTGCCTGGAGCCGAAACAGGGGAGGTTACGAGCAGTACTTC
CAWSRNRGGYEQYF
>NA|TRBV30|13|TRBJ1-3|NA
TGTGCCTGGACAGACAGCTCTGGAAACACCATATATTTT
CAWTDSSGNTIYF
>many|TRBV7-9|16|TRBJ1-3|TRBD1
TGTGCCAGCAGCTTTGGCCAGGGGGCGCGTGGAAACACCATATATTTT
CASSFGQGARGNTIYF
>NA|TRBV7-2|17|TRBJ2-3|TRBD2
TGTGCCAGCAGCTTAGGACTAGCGGGGGGTTGGGCAGATACGCAGTATTTT
CASSLGLAGGWADTQYF
>NA|TRBV19|15|TRBJ2-7|NA
TGTGCCAGTACCAGAGGGGGGGCCTTAACCTACGAGCAGTACTTC
CASTRGGALTYEQYF
>NA|TRBV7-2|16|TRBJ1-4|NA
TGTGCCAGCAGCTCCAACCGCGGGGGACGAAATGAAAAACTGTTTTTT
CASSSNRGGRNEKLFF
>NA|TRBV25-1|15|TRBJ1-6|NA
TGTGCCAGCAGCCCCTTGAGCTCCTATAATTCACCCCTCCACTTT
CASSPLSSYNSPLHF
>NA|TRBV11-2|14|TRBJ2-7|NA
TGTGCCAGCAGATCTTCCCGGGACACCTACGAGCAGTACTTC
CASRSSRDTYEQYF
>NA|TRBV5-1|13|TRBJ2-1|NA
TGCGCCAGCAGCTTGGCGCTAGTGGATGAGCAGTTCTTC
CASSLALVDEQFF
>NA|TRBV6-6|13|TRBJ2-1|TRBD1
TGTGCCAGCAGTAGGGACAGGGCGGATGAGCAGTTCTTC
CASSRDRADEQFF
>NA|TRBV18|16|TRBJ1-2|NA
TGTGCCAGCTCACCACTGAAGGACCCAGGGGCGGATGGCTACACCTTC
CASSPLKDPGADGYTF
>NA|TRBV30|13|TRBJ1-4|NA
TGTGCCTGGAATACAAGGGGGAATGAAAAACTGTTTTTT
CAWNTRGNEKLFF
>once|TRBV9|18|TRBJ1-2|TRBD1
TGTGCCAGCAGCGTAGAACCGACAGGGGAAGGGTCTAACTATGGCTACACCTTC
CASSVEPTGEGSNYGYTF
>NA|TRBV18|15|TRBJ1-5|NA
TGTGCCAGCTCACCGACAGCCCATAGCAATCAGCCCCAGCATTTT
CASSPTAHSNQPQHF
>NA|TRBV6-5|14|TRBJ1-2|TRBD1
TGTGCCAGCAGCCCGGGACAGGGGCGCTATGGCTACACCTTC
CASSPGQGRYGYTF
>NA|TRBV6-6|14|TRBJ1-4|TRBD1
TGTGCCAGCAGTCCGAGGGGGCTGAATGAAAAACTGTTTTTT
CASSPRGLNEKLFF
>NA|TRBV6-2/TRBV6-3|18|TRBJ2-5|NA
TGTGCCAGCAGGCCTACCCGAGGACGGGAGAGGCCCCAAGAGACCCAGTACTTC
CASRPTRGRERPQETQYF
>NA|TRBV30|12|TRBJ1-5|NA
TGTGCCTGGAGTGTACGAAGCCAGCCCCAGCATTTT
CAWSVRSQPQHF
>NA|TRBV15|16|TRBJ1-1|NA
TGTGCCACCAGCAGAGGGAAGGGCCGGGGCGGGAATGAAGCTTTCTTT
CATSRGKGRGGNEAFF
>NA|TRBV9|15|TRBJ1-1|NA
TGTGCCAGCAGCGTAGCTTGGCAGTTCGACACTGAAGCTTTCTTT
CASSVAWQFDTEAFF
>NA|TRBV7-2|19|TRBJ2-5|TRBD2
TGTGCCAGCAGCTTAGAAGGGGGTAGCGGGAGGGCCGGGCAAGAGACCCAGTACTTC
CASSLEGGSGRAGQETQYF
>NA|TRBV28|15|TRBJ2-5|TRBD2
TGTGCCAGCAGTTTATCCGTAAGCGGGGGTGTGACCCAGTACTTC
CASSLSVSGGVTQYF
>NA|TRBV7-3|15|TRBJ2-1|TRBD2
TGTGCCAGCAGCTTAATGCCTAGCGGGGACAATGAGCAGTTCTTC
CASSLMPSGDNEQFF
>NA|TRBV5-4|15|TRBJ2-3|TRBD2
TGTGCCAGCAGCTCCTTCAGCGGGGGGGCTGATACGCAGTATTTT
CASSSFSGGADTQYF
>NA|TRBV19|13|TRBJ2-5|TRBD1
TGTGCCAGTAGTAGACAGGGGGAGGAGACCCAGTACTTC
CASSRQGEETQYF
>NA|TRBV10-3|14|TRBJ2-4|TRBD1
TGTGCCATCAGCCCGACAGGGACCAAAAACATTCAGTACTTC
CAISPTGTKNIQYF
>NA|TRBV6-5|15|TRBJ1-1|NA
TGTGCCAGCAGACAGGACGGCCGAATAAACACTGAAGCTTTCTTT
CASRQDGRINTEAFF
>NA|TRBV2|14|TRBJ2-1|NA
TGTGCCAGCCTAAGGGGACTCAACTACAATGAGCAGTTCTTC
CASLRGLNYNEQFF